These 9 T cell receptor beta chains were sequenced from one sample in a study of glioma-infiltrating T cells after dendritic cell vaccination. Sequencing used immunoSEQ multiplex PCR; TCRdb keeps in-frame clones, though not all of them. The data hold over 75,000 clones, with roughly four fifths observed a single time. Noted time point: after dendritic cell vaccination, including at tumor progression/relapse. Here the sequenced sample was blood, taken after dendritic cell vaccination. These receptors originate from a human donor with glioblastoma.

The CDR3, as DNA: TGTGCCAGCAGTTTATTCGGGGCCTACGAGCAGTACTTC. Encoded protein: CASSLFGAYEQYF. The chain uses TRBV27 and TRBJ2-7; perhaps TRBD2 as D (5 bases). The V end lost 1 base, the J end lost 2 bases, and 6 bases lay between the germline ends. Germline lookup yields CDR1 MNHEY and CDR2 SMNVEV (reference sequence). This CDR3 is 13 amino acids long.

This chain connects TRBV9 to TRBJ2-3; 7 bases align to TRBD2. V shed 0 bases and J 5 bases; nucleotides not matched to a gene: 12. Germline CDR1 reads SGDLS; CDR2 reads YYNGEE. This CDR3 contains 17 residues. CDR3 region: CASSVGPGGSFVDTQYF. In nucleotides, the CDR3 is TGTGCCAGCAGCGTAGGACCGGGCGGGAGTTTTGTAGATACGCAGTATTTT.

The chain uses TRBV7-3 and TRBJ1-2, with 7 nucleotides matching TRBD1. This CDR3 region has 14 residues. CDR1 is SGHTA, CDR2 FQGTGA, per germline. V was pared by 5 bases and J by 5 bases, with 8 bases of the junction left unmatched. CDR3 coding DNA: TGTGCCAGCAGCCCAGGAGGGACAGAATATGGCTACACCTTC. Encoded protein: CASSPGGTEYGYTF.

The genes are TRBV5-1 and TRBJ1-5; the match to TRBD1 covers 8 bases. Germline V gene sequence: CDR1 SGHRS, CDR2 YFSETQ. There are 15 residues in the CDR3. With 0 bases clipped from V and 2 bases from J, the junction kept 1 base outside the gene matches. CDR3 amino acids: CASSLEQGGNQPQHF. The CDR3 nucleotides read TGCGCCAGCAGCTTGGAACAGGGGGGCAATCAGCCCCAGCATTTT.

V and J are TRBV27 and TRBJ1-6, with TRBD1 matching over 8 bases. Germline CDR1 reads MNHEY; CDR2 reads SMNVEV (reference sequence). CDR3 size: 15 residues. J gave up 3 bases and V 6 bases, and 4 bases lay outside the gene matches. The CDR3 here is CASRSGGYYNSPLHF. The CDR3 nucleotides read TGTGCCAGCAGATCAGGGGGCTACTATAATTCACCCCTCCACTTT.

The chain employs TRBV12-5 and TRBJ2-7; 7 bases match TRBD1. CDR3 length equals 17 residues. CDR1 and CDR2 from the germline V gene are LGHNT and FRNRAP. The J segment lost 0 bases and the V segment lost 4 bases, leaving 12 bases of the junction unmatched. Written as DNA, the CDR3 is TGTGCTAGTGGTTCAAGATGGACAGGCCTACCCTCCTACGAGCAGTACTTC. Protein product: CASGSRWTGLPSYEQYF.

This clone qualifies as medium-sized. This chain links TRBV19 with TRBJ1-5; 8 bases match TRBD1. CDR1 and CDR2 from the germline V gene are LNHDA and SQIVND (reference sequence). The CDR3 has 14 residues. V was clipped by 6 bases and J by 2 bases; unmatched bases: 3. The CDR3 here is CASRTDRGNQPQHF. The CDR3 coding sequence is TGTGCCAGTAGGACGGACAGGGGCAATCAGCCCCAGCATTTT.

The J gene is TRBJ2-3, the V gene TRBV5-6; 9 bases align to TRBD2. With 3 bases clipped from V and 4 bases from J, the junction kept 6 bases outside the gene matches. The germline V gene has CDR1 SGHDT and CDR2 YYEEEE. The CDR3 loop spans 15 amino acids. CDR3 in DNA: TGTGCCAGCAGCTCCCAAGCGGGGGGACCAGATACGCAGTATTTT. Protein: CASSSQAGGPDTQYF.

J is TRBJ2-1 and V is TRBV5-1; 9 positions match TRBD1. Germline CDR1 is SGHRS and CDR2 is YFSETQ. The CDR3 loop spans 14 amino acids. V gave up 6 bases and J gave up 8 bases; unmatched junction bases: 9. The CDR3 spells CASTALQGAYEQFF. CDR3 DNA sequence: TGCGCCAGCACGGCTCTACAGGGGGCCTATGAGCAGTTCTTC.